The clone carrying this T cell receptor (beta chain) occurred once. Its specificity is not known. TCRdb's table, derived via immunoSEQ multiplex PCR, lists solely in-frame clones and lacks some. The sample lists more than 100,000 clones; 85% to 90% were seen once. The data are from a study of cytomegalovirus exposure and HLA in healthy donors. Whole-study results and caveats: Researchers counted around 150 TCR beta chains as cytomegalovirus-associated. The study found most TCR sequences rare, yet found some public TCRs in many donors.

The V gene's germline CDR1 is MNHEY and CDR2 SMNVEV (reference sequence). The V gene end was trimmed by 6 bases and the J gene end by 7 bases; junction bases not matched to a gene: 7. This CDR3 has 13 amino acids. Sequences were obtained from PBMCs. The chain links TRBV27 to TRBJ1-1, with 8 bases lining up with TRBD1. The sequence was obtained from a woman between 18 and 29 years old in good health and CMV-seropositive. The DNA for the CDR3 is TGTGCCAGCAGCCAGGGGGCGCGGAGTGAAGCTTTCTTT. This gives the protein CASSQGARSEAFF.